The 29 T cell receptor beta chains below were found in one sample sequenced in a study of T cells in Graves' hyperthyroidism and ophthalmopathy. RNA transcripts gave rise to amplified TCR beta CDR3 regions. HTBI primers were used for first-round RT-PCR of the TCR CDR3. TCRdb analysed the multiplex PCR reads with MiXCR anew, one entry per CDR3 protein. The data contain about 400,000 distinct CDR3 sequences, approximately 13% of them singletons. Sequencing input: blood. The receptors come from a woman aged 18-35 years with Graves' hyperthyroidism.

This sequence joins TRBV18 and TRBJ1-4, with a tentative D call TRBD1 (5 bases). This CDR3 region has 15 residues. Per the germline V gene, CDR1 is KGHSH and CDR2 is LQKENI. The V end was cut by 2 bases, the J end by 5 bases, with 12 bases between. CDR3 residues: CASSPSAAGNEKLFF. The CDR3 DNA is TGTGCCAGCTCACCATCGGCCGCAGGGAATGAAAAACTGTTTTTT.

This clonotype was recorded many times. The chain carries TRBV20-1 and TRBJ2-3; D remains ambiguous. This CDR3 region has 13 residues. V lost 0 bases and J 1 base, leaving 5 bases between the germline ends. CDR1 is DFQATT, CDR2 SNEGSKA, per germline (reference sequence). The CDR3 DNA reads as TGCAGTGCTAGAGATTGGGGCACAGATACGCAGTATTTT. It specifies CSARDWGTDTQYF.

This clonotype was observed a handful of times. Written as DNA, the CDR3 is TGTGCCAGCAGCTTGGCAGGGGACTATAATTCACCCCTCCACTTT. Amino acids: CASSLAGDYNSPLHF. The chain has TRBV5-5 and TRBJ1-6, with D possibly TRBD1 on 6 matching bases. Germline assignment: CDR1 SGHKS and CDR2 YYEKEE (reference sequence). Trimming stripped 0 bases from V and 3 bases from J, with 7 bases between. The CDR3 extends over 15 amino acids.

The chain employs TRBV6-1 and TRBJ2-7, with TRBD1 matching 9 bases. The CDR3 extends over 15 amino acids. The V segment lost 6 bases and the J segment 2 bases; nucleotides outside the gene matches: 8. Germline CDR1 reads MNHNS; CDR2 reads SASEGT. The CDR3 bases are TGTGCCAGCAGCGAGGGACAGGGAAGAACCTACGAGCAGTACTTC. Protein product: CASSEGQGRTYEQYF.

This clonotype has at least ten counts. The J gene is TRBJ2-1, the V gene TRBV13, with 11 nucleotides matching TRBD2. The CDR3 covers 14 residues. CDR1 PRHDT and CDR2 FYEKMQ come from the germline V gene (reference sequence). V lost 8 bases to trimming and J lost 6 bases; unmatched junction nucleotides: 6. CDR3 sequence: CASLGTSGSNEQFF. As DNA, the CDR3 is TGTGCCAGCCTCGGGACTAGCGGTAGCAATGAGCAGTTCTTC.

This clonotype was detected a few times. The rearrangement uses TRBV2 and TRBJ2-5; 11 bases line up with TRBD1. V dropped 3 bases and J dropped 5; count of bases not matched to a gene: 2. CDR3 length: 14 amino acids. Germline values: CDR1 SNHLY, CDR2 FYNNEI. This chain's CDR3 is CASSDRDRGETQYF. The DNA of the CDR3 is TGTGCCAGCAGTGACCGGGACAGGGGGGAGACCCAGTACTTC.

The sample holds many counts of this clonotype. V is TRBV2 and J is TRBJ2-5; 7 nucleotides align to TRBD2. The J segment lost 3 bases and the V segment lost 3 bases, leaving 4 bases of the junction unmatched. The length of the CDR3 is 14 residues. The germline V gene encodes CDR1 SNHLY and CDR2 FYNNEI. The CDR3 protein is CASSDPSGKETQYF. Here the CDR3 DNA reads TGTGCCAGCAGTGATCCTAGCGGAAAAGAGACCCAGTACTTC.

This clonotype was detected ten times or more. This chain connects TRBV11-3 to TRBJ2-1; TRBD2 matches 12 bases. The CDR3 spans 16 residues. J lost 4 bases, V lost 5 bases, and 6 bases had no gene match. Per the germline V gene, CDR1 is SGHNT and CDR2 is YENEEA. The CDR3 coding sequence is TGTGCCAGCAGCCTAACGGGACTAGCGGGTTACAATGAGCAGTTCTTC. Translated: CASSLTGLAGYNEQFF.

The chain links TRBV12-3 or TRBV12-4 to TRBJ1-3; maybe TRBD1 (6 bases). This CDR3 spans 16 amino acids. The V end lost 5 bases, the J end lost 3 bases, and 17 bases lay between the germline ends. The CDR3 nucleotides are TGTGCCAGCAGTCCTTGGACAGCCACGGTTGGAAACACCATATATTTT. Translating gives CASSPWTATVGNTIYF.

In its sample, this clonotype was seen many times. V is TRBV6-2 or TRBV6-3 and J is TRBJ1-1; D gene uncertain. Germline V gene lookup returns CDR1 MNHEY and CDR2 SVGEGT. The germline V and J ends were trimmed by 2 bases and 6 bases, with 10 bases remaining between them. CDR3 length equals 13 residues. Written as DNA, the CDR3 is TGTGCCAGCAGTTACAGGGATATCGCTGAAGCTTTCTTT. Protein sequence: CASSYRDIAEAFF.

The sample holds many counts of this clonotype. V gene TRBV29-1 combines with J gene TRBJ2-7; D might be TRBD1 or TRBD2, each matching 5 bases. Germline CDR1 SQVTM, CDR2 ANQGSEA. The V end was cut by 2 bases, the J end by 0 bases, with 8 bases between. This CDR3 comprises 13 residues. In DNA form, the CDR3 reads TGCAGCGTTGAAACAGGAGGCTCCTACGAGCAGTACTTC. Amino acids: CSVETGGSYEQYF.

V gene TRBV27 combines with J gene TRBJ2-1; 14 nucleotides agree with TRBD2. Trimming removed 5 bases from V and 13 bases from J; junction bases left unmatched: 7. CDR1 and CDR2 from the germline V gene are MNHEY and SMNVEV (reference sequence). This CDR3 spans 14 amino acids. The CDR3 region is CASSRRLAGGDQFF. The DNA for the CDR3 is TGTGCCAGCAGTCGAAGACTAGCGGGAGGGGACCAGTTCTTC.

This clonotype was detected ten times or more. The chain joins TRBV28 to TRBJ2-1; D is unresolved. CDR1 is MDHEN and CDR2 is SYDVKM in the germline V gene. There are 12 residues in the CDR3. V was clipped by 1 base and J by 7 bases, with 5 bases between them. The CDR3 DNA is TGTGCCAGCAGTTTATTAGATAATGAGCAGTTCTTC. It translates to CASSLLDNEQFF.

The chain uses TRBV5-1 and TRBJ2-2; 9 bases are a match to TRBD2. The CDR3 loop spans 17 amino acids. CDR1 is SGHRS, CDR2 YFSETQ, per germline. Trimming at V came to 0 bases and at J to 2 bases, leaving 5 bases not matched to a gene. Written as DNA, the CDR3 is TGCGCCAGCAGCTTGGAGGCGGGAGGGCCCAACACCGGGGAGCTGTTTTTT. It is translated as CASSLEAGGPNTGELFF.

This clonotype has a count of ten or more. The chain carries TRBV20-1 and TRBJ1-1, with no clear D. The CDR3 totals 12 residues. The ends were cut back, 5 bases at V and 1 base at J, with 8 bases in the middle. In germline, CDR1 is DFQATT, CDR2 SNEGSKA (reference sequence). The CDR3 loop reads CSAASGNTEAFF. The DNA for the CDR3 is TGCAGTGCTGCTTCGGGGAACACTGAAGCTTTCTTT.

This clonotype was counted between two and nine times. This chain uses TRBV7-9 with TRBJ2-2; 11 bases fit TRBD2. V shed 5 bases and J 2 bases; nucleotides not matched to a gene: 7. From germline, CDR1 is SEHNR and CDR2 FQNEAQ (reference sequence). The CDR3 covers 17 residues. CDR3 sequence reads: CASSGGLAGFNTGELFF. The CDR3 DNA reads TGTGCCAGCAGCGGCGGACTAGCGGGCTTCAACACCGGGGAGCTGTTTTTT.

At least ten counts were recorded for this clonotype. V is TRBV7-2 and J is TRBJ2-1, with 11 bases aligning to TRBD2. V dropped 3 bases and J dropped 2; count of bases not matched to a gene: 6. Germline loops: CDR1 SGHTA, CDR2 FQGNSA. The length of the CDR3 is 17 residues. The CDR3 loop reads CASSLQAGLAAYNEQFF. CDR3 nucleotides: TGTGCCAGCAGCTTGCAGGCGGGACTAGCGGCCTACAATGAGCAGTTCTTC.

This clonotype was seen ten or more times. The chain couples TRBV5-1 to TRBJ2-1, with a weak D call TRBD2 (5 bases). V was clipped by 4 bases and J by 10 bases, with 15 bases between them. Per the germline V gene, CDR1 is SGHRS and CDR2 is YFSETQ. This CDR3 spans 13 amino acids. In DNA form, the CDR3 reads TGCGCCAGCAGCGAGCGGACCCAGAGGGAGCAGTTCTTC. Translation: CASSERTQREQFF.

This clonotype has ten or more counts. The CDR3, as DNA: TGTGCCAGCTCACCACCCTCAGACGGGACCCCTTTGGAGCAGTACTTC. Protein sequence: CASSPPSDGTPLEQYF. The V call is TRBV18, the J call TRBJ2-7; the D call may be TRBD1 or TRBD2 (5 bases each). The CDR3 covers 16 residues. Germline assignment: CDR1 KGHSH and CDR2 LQKENI. V gave up 0 bases and J gave up 7 bases, with 19 bases separating them.

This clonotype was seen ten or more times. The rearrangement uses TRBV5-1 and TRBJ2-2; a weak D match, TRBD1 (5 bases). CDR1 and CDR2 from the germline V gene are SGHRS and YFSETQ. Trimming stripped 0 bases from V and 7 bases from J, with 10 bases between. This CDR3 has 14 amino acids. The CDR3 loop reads CASSLAGLDGELFF. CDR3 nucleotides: TGCGCCAGCAGCTTGGCAGGGTTGGACGGGGAGCTGTTTTTT.

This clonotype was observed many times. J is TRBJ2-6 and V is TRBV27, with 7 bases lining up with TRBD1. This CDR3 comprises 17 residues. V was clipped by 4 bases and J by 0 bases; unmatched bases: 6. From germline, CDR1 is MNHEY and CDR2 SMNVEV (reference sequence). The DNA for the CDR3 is TGTGCCAGCAGTTCCCGGACAGGACCCTCTGGGGCCAACGTCCTGACTTTC. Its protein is CASSSRTGPSGANVLTF.

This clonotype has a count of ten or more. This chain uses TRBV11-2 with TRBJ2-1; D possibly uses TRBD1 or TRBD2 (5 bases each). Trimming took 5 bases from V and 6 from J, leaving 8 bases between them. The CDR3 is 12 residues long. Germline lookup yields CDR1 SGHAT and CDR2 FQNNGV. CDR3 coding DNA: TGTGCCAGCAGCCGGGACGGCAATGAGCAGTTCTTC. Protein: CASSRDGNEQFF.

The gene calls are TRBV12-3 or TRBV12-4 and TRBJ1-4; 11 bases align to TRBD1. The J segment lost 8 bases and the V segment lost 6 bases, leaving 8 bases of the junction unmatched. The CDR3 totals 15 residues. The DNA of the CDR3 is TGTGCCAGCAGATCTGGGACAGGGGGTAGGGAAAAACTGTTTTTT. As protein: CASRSGTGGREKLFF.

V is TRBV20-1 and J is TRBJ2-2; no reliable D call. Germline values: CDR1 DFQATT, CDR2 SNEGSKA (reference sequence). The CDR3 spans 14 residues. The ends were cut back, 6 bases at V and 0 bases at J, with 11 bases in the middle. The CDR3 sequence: CSARFGANTGELFF. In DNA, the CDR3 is TGCAGTGCCCGTTTCGGAGCGAACACCGGGGAGCTGTTTTTT.

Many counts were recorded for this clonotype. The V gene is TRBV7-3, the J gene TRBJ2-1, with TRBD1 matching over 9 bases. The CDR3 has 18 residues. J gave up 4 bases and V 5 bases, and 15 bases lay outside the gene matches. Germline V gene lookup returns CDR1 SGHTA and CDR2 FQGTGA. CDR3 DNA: TGTGCCAGCAGCCCCAGTCCCGGGACAGGGAAGGGTTACAATGAGCAGTTCTTC. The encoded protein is CASSPSPGTGKGYNEQFF.

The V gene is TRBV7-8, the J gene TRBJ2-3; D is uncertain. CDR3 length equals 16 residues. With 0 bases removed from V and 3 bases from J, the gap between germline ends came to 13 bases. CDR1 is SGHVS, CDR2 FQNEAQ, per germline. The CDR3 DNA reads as TGTGCCAGCAGCTTAGCGCTCCAGTATGGTACAGATACGCAGTATTTT. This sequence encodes CASSLALQYGTDTQYF.

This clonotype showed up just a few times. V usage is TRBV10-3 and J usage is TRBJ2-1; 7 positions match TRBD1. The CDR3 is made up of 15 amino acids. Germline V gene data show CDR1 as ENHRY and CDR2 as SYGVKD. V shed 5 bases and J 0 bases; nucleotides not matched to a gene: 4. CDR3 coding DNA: TGTGCCATCAGTAAAGGGACAGACTCCTACAATGAGCAGTTCTTC. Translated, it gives CAISKGTDSYNEQFF.

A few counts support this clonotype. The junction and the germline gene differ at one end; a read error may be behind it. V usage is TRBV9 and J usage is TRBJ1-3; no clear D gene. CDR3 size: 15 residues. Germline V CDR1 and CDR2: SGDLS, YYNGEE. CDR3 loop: CACSVGMTHGNTIYF. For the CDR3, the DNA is TGTGCCTGCAGCGTAGGGATGACCCATGGAAACACCATATATTTT.

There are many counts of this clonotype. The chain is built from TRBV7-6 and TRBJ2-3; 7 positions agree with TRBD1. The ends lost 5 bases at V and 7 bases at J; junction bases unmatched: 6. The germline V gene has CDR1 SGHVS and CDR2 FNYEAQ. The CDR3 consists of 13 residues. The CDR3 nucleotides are TGTGCCAGCAGCCCTAACAGGGGTAATACGCAGTATTTT. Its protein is CASSPNRGNTQYF.